These 17 T cell receptor beta chains came from one sample sequenced in a study of T cells after somatic rescue of genetic block (TCRdb year 2020). The library relied on the immunoSEQ multiplex PCR assay. TCRdb retrieved this table from immuneACCESS and kept in-frame rearrangements only. Not all clones are present; in checked studies, unresolved V genes account for under half, and no reason is known for the remainder. The sample table shows more than 10,000 clones, and 60% to 75% are seen once. 15% to 20% of the sample comes from the top ten. The specimen sequenced was peripheral blood mononuclear cells (PBMCs). Every receptor here comes from a boy between 10 and 17 years old.

CDR3 residues: CASSQDLPGGWGYTF. Here the CDR3 DNA reads TGTGCCAGCAGCCAAGATTTACCAGGGGGATGGGGTTACACCTTC. The chain has TRBV14 and TRBJ1-2; 7 bases are shared with TRBD1. The CDR3 spans 15 residues. J was trimmed by 11 bases and V by 0 bases; bases with no gene match: 12. Germline CDR1 reads SGHDN; CDR2 reads FVKESK.

This chain uses TRBV11-3 with TRBJ2-2; D may correspond to TRBD1 or TRBD2 (5 bases each). V was shortened by 5 bases and J by 6 bases, with 13 bases between the two germline ends. The germline gives CDR1 SGHNT, CDR2 YENEEA. The CDR3 runs to 14 residues. This chain's CDR3 is CASSTGTSAGELFF. The CDR3 coding sequence is TGTGCCAGCAGCACCGGGACGTCTGCCGGGGAGCTGTTTTTT. The variable domain in full, with the rest retrieved from reference TRBV11-3 and TRBJ2-2, is EAGVVQSPRYKIIEKKQPVAFWCNPISGHNTLYWYLQNLGQGPELLIRYENEEAVDDSQLPKDRFSAERLKGVDSTLKIQPAELGDSAVYLCASSTGTSAGELFFGEGSRLTVL.

The chain carries TRBV4-2 and TRBJ2-5, with D hard to call. The germline gives CDR1 LGHNA, CDR2 YNFKEQ. The CDR3 length is 13 residues. The V end was cut by 1 base, the J end by 1 base, with 4 bases between. The CDR3 DNA sequence: TGTGCCAGCAGCCAAGTGGCCCAAGAGACCCAGTACTTC. Its translation: CASSQVAQETQYF.

The rearrangement links TRBV2 to TRBJ2-3, with TRBD2 identical over 13 bases. CDR1 and CDR2 from the germline V gene are SNHLY and FYNNEI. The CDR3 contains 16 residues. With 4 bases clipped from V and 1 base from J, the junction kept 2 bases outside the gene matches. CDR3 region: CASSGTSGRGTDTQYF. CDR3 DNA sequence: TGTGCCAGCAGTGGGACTAGCGGGAGAGGCACAGATACGCAGTATTTT.

This clone came up a few times. The chain joins TRBV6-5 to TRBJ2-3, with 11 nucleotides matching TRBD1. Looked up from germline, CDR1 is MNHEY and CDR2 is SVGAGI. V trimming: 7 bases; J trimming: 4 bases; junction bases outside the gene matches: 7. This CDR3 region has 15 residues. This chain's CDR3 is CASTGWDRGADTQYF. For the CDR3, the DNA is TGTGCCAGCACCGGCTGGGACAGGGGGGCAGATACGCAGTATTTT.

Only a few counts were recorded for this clone. The CDR3 sequence: CASRQGYGYGYTF. The CDR3, as DNA: TGTGCCAGCCGACAGGGGTACGGCTATGGCTACACCTTC. V is TRBV27 and J is TRBJ1-2; 8 nucleotides match TRBD1. Per the germline V gene, CDR1 is MNHEY and CDR2 is SMNVEV (reference sequence). V shed 8 bases and J 4 bases; nucleotides not matched to a gene: 6. There are 13 residues in the CDR3.

The chain has TRBV28 and TRBJ2-2; D ambiguous. The CDR3 is 14 amino acids. CDR1 and CDR2 (germline): MDHEN, SYDVKM. V dropped 6 bases and J dropped 8 bases, with 16 bases sitting between them. The CDR3 reads CASSLRSGAGELFF. In DNA, the CDR3 is TGTGCCAGCAGCCTCCGTTCGGGCGCGGGGGAGCTGTTTTTT.

The V and J genes are TRBV2 and TRBJ1-4, with 12 bases matching TRBD1. From germline, CDR1 is SNHLY and CDR2 FYNNEI. This CDR3 comprises 16 residues. V shed 6 bases, J shed 5 bases, and the junction held 7 bases outside the gene matches. CDR3 region: CASRPGQGAQNEKLFF. In DNA form, the CDR3 reads TGTGCCAGCAGACCGGGACAGGGGGCGCAGAATGAAAAACTGTTTTTT.

The chain combines TRBV19 with TRBJ1-2; no firm D call. The CDR3 spans 13 residues. Trimming removed 7 bases from V and 8 bases from J, with 17 bases in between. Germline assignment: CDR1 LNHDA and CDR2 SQIVND (reference sequence). CDR3 bases: TGTGCCAGTAAGGAGGGAGCCTCCCTGGGCTACACCTTC. It codes for CASKEGASLGYTF. Drawing the rest from reference TRBV19 and TRBJ1-2, the complete variable domain is DGGITQSPKYLFRKEGQNVTLSCEQNLNHDAMYWYRQDPGQGLRLIYYSQIVNDFQKGDIAEGYSVSREKKESFPLTVTSAQKNPTAFYLCASKEGASLGYTFGSGTRLTVV.

This chain uses TRBV5-1 with TRBJ2-7, with D unresolved. Germline V CDR1 and CDR2: SGHRS, YFSETQ. CDR3 length: 16 residues. V was cut by 4 bases and J by 0 bases, with 17 bases left in between. This chain's CDR3 is CASSLNRALSSYEQYF. In nucleotides, the CDR3 is TGCGCCAGCAGCCTTAACCGGGCCCTGAGCTCCTACGAGCAGTACTTC.

V gene TRBV18 combines with J gene TRBJ2-1, with a tentative D call TRBD2 (6 bases). From germline, CDR1 is KGHSH and CDR2 LQKENI. The V gene lost 2 bases and the J gene lost 10 bases, with 15 bases spanning the gap. This CDR3 is 14 amino acids long. The CDR3 protein is CASSPMAGRDEQFF. DNA for the CDR3: TGTGCCAGCTCACCAATGGCGGGGAGAGACGAGCAGTTCTTC.

This sequence joins TRBV2 and TRBJ1-1; possibly TRBD1 for D (6 bases). Per the germline V gene, CDR1 is SNHLY and CDR2 is FYNNEI. This CDR3 is 14 amino acids long. Trimming shortened V by 10 bases and J by 0 bases, and 15 bases separated the two germline ends. The CDR3 DNA follows: TGTGCCACCCCCGGGGGGCGGATGAACACTGAAGCTTTCTTT. Residues: CATPGGRMNTEAFF.

The chain couples TRBV2 to TRBJ2-3; 11 positions agree with TRBD2. Germline V gene sequence: CDR1 SNHLY, CDR2 FYNNEI. The V gene end was trimmed by 1 base and the J gene end by 3 bases; junction bases not matched to a gene: 9. The CDR3 totals 18 residues. CDR3 DNA sequence: TGTGCCAGCAGTGAAGTTCAGGCTAGCGGGGGGAAAACAGATACGCAGTATTTT. This encodes CASSEVQASGGKTDTQYF.

V usage is TRBV5-1 and J usage is TRBJ1-1, with 7 bases that match TRBD1. The CDR3 totals 14 residues. Germline V lookup: CDR1 SGHRS, CDR2 YFSETQ. V gave up 2 bases and J gave up 5 bases; unmatched junction bases: 6. The CDR3 is CASSFQGEGTEAFF. CDR3 bases: TGCGCCAGCAGCTTCCAGGGGGAGGGAACTGAAGCTTTCTTT.

This chain uses TRBV28 with TRBJ2-7, with D possibly called TRBD1 or TRBD2 (5 bases each). Germline values: CDR1 MDHEN, CDR2 SYDVKM. There are 14 residues in the CDR3. Trimming took 6 bases from V and 0 from J, leaving 12 bases between them. For the CDR3, the DNA is TGTGCCAGCAGCCCCGGGACGGTCTCCTACGAGCAGTACTTC. It specifies CASSPGTVSYEQYF.

This sequence joins TRBV9 and TRBJ1-5, with D maybe TRBD1 (5 bases). V lost 0 bases, J lost 2 bases, and 6 bases lay in between. Germline CDR1 is SGDLS and CDR2 is YYNGEE. CDR3 size: 14 residues. DNA of the CDR3: TGTGCCAGCAGCGTAGGGGGGGGCAATCAGCCCCAGCATTTT. Translation gives CASSVGGGNQPQHF.

The rearrangement uses TRBV7-6 and TRBJ2-3, with a tentative D call TRBD2 (5 bases). V lost 2 bases and J 5 bases, leaving 17 bases between the germline ends. The CDR3 covers 16 residues. The germline gives CDR1 SGHVS, CDR2 FNYEAQ. The CDR3, as DNA: TGTGCCAGCAGCTTAAGCCTGCCCGCGGGCGTAGATACGCAGTATTTT. Its protein is CASSLSLPAGVDTQYF. The variable domain in full, with the rest retrieved from reference TRBV7-6 and TRBJ2-3, is GAGVSQSPRYKVTKRGQDVALRCDPISGHVSLYWYRQALGQGPEFLTYFNYEAQQDKSGLPNDRFSAERPEGSISTLTIQRTEQRDSAMYRCASSLSLPAGVDTQYFGPGTRLTVL.